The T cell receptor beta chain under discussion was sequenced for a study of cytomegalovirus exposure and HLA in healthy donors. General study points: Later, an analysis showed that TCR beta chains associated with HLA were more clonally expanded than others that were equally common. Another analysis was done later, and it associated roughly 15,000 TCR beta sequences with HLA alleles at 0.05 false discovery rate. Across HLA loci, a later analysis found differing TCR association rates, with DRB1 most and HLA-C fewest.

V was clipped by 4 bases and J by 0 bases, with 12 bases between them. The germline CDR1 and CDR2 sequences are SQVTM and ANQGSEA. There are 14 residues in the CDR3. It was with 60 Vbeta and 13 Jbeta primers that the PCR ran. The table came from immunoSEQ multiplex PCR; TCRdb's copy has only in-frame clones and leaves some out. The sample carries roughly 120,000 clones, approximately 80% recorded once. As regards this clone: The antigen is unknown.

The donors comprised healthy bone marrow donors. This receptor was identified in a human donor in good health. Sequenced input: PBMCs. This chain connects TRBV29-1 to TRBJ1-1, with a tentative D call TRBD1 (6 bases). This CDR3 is CSVGVQGMNTEAFF. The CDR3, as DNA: TGCAGCGTTGGGGTTCAGGGGATGAACACTGAAGCTTTCTTT.